Described below is a single T cell receptor (beta chain) sequence and its context. This sample stems from a study of T cell clones after liver transplantation. Across the whole study: Subjects received no induction therapy and standard immunosuppression until randomization at 12-24 months post-transplant. Blood was drawn pre-transplant, before withdrawal, and after full or failed withdrawal.

Sequencing used immunoSEQ multiplex PCR; TCRdb keeps in-frame clones, though not all of them. The sample gives some 40,000 clones, about 86% of which show up once; almost 2.5% is in the top ten. Trimming left V 0 bases short and J 3 bases short, with 13 bases between. The CDR3 extends over 16 amino acids. Germline CDR1 and CDR2: SGHNT and YYREEE (reference sequence). This chain joins TRBV5-4 and TRBJ2-1; no reliable D call. The sequence came from a human patient who received a liver transplant. Some T cells may originate from the graft donor. The sequencing here drew on CD4+ T cells from blood, taken 24 months after liver transplant. The CDR3 spells CASSLGPETGYNEQFF. CDR3 coding DNA: TGTGCCAGCAGCTTGGGCCCAGAAACTGGCTACAATGAGCAGTTCTTC.